Presented here are 26 T cell receptor beta chains from one specimen sequenced in a study of shared T cell receptors in the human thymus. Some clones are missing from TCRdb's copy, which holds only in-frame ones; the method was immunoSEQ multiplex PCR. The table includes fewer than 700,000 clones, roughly 90% detected once. The same sample was also studied in work on human thymus T cells.

The sequencing input was thymocytes. The receptors here all came from a boy younger than two with a congenital heart defect.

J is TRBJ2-2 and V is TRBV14, with a possible D match to TRBD2 (5 bases). Per germline, CDR1 SGHDN and CDR2 FVKESK. V lost 3 bases and J lost 7, with 21 bases in between. The CDR3 extends over 17 amino acids. The CDR3 bases are TGTGCCAGCAGCCAGGGCGGAAGGACTGTCGGCGTCGGGGAGCTGTTTTTT. It codes for CASSQGGRTVGVGELFF.

The chain is built from TRBV6-6 and TRBJ2-3, with 7 bases aligning to TRBD2. Looked up from germline, CDR1 is MNHNY and CDR2 is SVGAGI (reference sequence). V dropped 6 bases and J dropped 4; count of bases not matched to a gene: 10. This CDR3 comprises 15 residues. The CDR3 nucleotides are TGTGCCAGCAGCCCCGGGCGGGAGAGTTCAGATACGCAGTATTTT. Protein sequence: CASSPGRESSDTQYF.

CDR3 residues: CASVPGAGGTTDTQYF. CDR3 sequence (DNA): TGTGCCAGCGTCCCCGGGGCAGGGGGAACCACAGATACGCAGTATTTT. This chain links TRBV2 with TRBJ2-3; 7 nucleotides align to TRBD1. The CDR3 spans 16 residues. The V segment lost 8 bases and the J segment 2 bases; nucleotides outside the gene matches: 13. CDR1 and CDR2 from the germline V gene are SNHLY and FYNNEI. The whole variable domain, remainder taken from reference TRBV2 and TRBJ2-3, is EPEVTQTPSHQVTQMGQEVILRCVPISNHLYFYWYRQILGQKVEFLVSFYNNEISEKSEIFDDQFSVERPDGSNFTLKIRSTKLEDSAMYFCASVPGAGGTTDTQYFGPGTRLTVL.

The V and J genes are TRBV7-2 and TRBJ2-2, with TRBD2 matching over 12 bases. The CDR3 contains 15 residues. The germline V gene has CDR1 SGHTA and CDR2 FQGNSA. The trim removed 6 bases at V and 3 bases at J, leaving 2 bases unmatched. The CDR3 DNA sequence: TGTGCCAGCAGTCGACTAGCGGGAGACACCGGGGAGCTGTTTTTT. It specifies CASSRLAGDTGELFF.

The genes are TRBV4-1 and TRBJ1-4, with a weak D call TRBD1 (5 bases). Germline V gene data show CDR1 as MGHRA and CDR2 as YSYEKL. Trimming took off 5 bases at V and 8 bases at J, with 12 bases between the two ends. There are 13 residues in the CDR3. The CDR3 sequence is CASSSGRGEKLFF. The CDR3 DNA sequence: TGCGCCAGCAGCTCAGGGCGCGGAGAAAAACTGTTTTTT.

This chain links TRBV7-6 with TRBJ2-7; possible D gene TRBD1, 7 bases. The CDR3 sequence is 16 residues long. The V gene's germline CDR1 is SGHVS and CDR2 FNYEAQ. The V end lost 5 bases, the J end lost 3 bases, and 20 bases lay between the germline ends. The CDR3 sequence is CASSQGGGDSLYEQYF. The CDR3 coding sequence is TGTGCCAGCAGCCAGGGGGGTGGGGACAGCCTCTACGAGCAGTACTTC.

The rearrangement joins TRBV5-4 to TRBJ2-5, with 8 bases fitting TRBD2. Unmatched junction bases numbered 12, after V lost 4 bases and J lost 1 base. CDR1 and CDR2 from the germline V gene are SGHNT and YYREEE (reference sequence). The CDR3 spans 17 residues. The CDR3 reads CASSLRLAQKFQETQYF. The CDR3 nucleotides read TGTGCCAGCAGCCTCCGACTAGCGCAAAAATTCCAAGAGACCCAGTACTTC.

This clone was picked up one time. This chain joins TRBV4-1 and TRBJ2-7; possibly TRBD2 for D (5 bases). The CDR3 extends over 13 amino acids. Germline CDR1 MGHRA, CDR2 YSYEKL. Deletions cut 6 bases from V and 2 bases from J, with 11 bases between. In DNA, the CDR3 is TGCGCCAGCAGACCTCCGGGAACCTACGAGCAGTACTTC. This gives the protein CASRPPGTYEQYF.

The J gene is TRBJ2-5, the V gene TRBV2; 12 bases match TRBD1. Germline lookup yields CDR1 SNHLY and CDR2 FYNNEI. The V and J ends lost 6 bases and 9 bases, in that order; junction bases with no gene match: 8. CDR3 length: 14 amino acids. Here the CDR3 reads CASSPGQGAVAQYF. In nucleotides, the CDR3 is TGTGCCAGCAGCCCGGGACAGGGGGCAGTTGCCCAGTACTTC.

The chain recombines TRBV27 with TRBJ2-7; no definite D call. The germline gives CDR1 MNHEY, CDR2 SMNVEV (reference sequence). V lost 2 bases to trimming and J lost 0 bases, with 11 bases between them. This CDR3 is 15 amino acids long. The CDR3 reads CASSLKTLDSYEQYF. CDR3 nucleotide sequence: TGTGCCAGCAGTTTAAAGACACTGGACTCCTACGAGCAGTACTTC.

Note on this clone: One end of the junction is discordant with germline, which a read error may explain. The chain is built from TRBV2 and TRBJ2-5; 11 bases are a match to TRBD2. Germline CDR1 and CDR2: SNHLY and FYNNEI. This CDR3 is built from 18 residues. CDR3 coding DNA: TGTGCCAGCGGGCCAGGGACTAGCGGTTTCTTAGACCACGAGACCCAGTACTTC. It codes for CASGPGTSGFLDHETQYF. Based on the CDR3 plus reference TRBV2 and TRBJ2-5, the full variable domain is EPEVTQTPSHQVTQMGQEVILRCVPISNHLYFYWYRQILGQKVEFLVSFYNNEISEKSEIFDDQFSVERPDGSNFTLKIRSTKLEDSAMYFCASGPGTSGFLDHETQYFGPGTRLLVL.

The chain is built from TRBV11-2 and TRBJ2-5; 11 bases line up with TRBD1. The ends lost 5 bases at V and 1 base at J; junction bases unmatched: 12. This CDR3 comprises 18 residues. Germline V gives CDR1 SGHAT, CDR2 FQNNGV. CDR3 DNA sequence: TGTGCCAGCAGCCAGGGGATCGCCGGGACAGGGGGCCAAGAGACCCAGTACTTC. Encoded protein: CASSQGIAGTGGQETQYF.

The V call is TRBV10-3, the J call TRBJ2-7, with TRBD1 matching over 8 bases. The CDR3 runs to 15 residues. CDR1 and CDR2 from the germline V gene are ENHRY and SYGVKD. The trim removed 4 bases at V and 4 bases at J, leaving 9 bases unmatched. CDR3 protein: CAISVLDRVEYEQYF. CDR3 in DNA: TGTGCCATCAGTGTGCTGGACAGGGTAGAATACGAGCAGTACTTC.

The V gene is TRBV5-6, the J gene TRBJ1-1, with TRBD1 matching 7 bases. The trim removed 0 bases at V and 0 bases at J, leaving 8 bases unmatched. The CDR3 runs to 17 residues. Germline CDR1 and CDR2: SGHDT and YYEEEE. CDR3 residues: CASSLGQGRAMNTEAFF. CDR3 nucleotides: TGTGCCAGCAGCTTGGGACAGGGACGGGCCATGAACACTGAAGCTTTCTTT.

The chain joins TRBV19 to TRBJ2-1; TRBD2 matches 12 bases. The length of the CDR3 is 15 residues. Trimming at V came to 3 bases and at J to 8 bases, leaving 5 bases not matched to a gene. Germline CDR1 is LNHDA and CDR2 is SQIVND (reference sequence). CDR3 loop: CASSIGLAGWYEQFF. The CDR3 DNA reads as TGTGCCAGTAGTATCGGACTAGCGGGATGGTATGAGCAGTTCTTC.

The rearrangement links TRBV7-8 to TRBJ2-1; 10 positions agree with TRBD2. Germline V gene data show CDR1 as SGHVS and CDR2 as FQNEAQ. CDR3 length: 19 amino acids. The V segment lost 6 bases and the J segment 4 bases; nucleotides outside the gene matches: 18. The CDR3 DNA sequence: TGTGCCAGCAGTCCAGGACCAGGGGCTAGCGGGAGTATGTACAATGAGCAGTTCTTC. It yields the protein CASSPGPGASGSMYNEQFF.

The rearrangement uses TRBV6-1 and TRBJ1-2, with D hard to call. The CDR3 spans 14 residues. The germline V gene encodes CDR1 MNHNS and CDR2 SASEGT. V was pared by 3 bases and J by 4 bases, with 12 bases between. The CDR3 region is CASSDVERSYGYTF. Written as DNA, the CDR3 is TGTGCCAGCAGTGATGTGGAGCGCAGCTATGGCTACACCTTC.

The J gene is TRBJ2-4, the V gene TRBV4-3, with D maybe TRBD2 (6 bases). CDR1 and CDR2 (germline): LGHNA, YSLEER. V lost 3 bases, J lost 3 bases, and 18 bases lay in between. The CDR3 covers 17 residues. The CDR3 DNA follows: TGCGCCAGCAGCCACCGTTCGGGAGCGGGCCACAAAAACATTCAGTACTTC. Translating gives CASSHRSGAGHKNIQYF.

V is TRBV19 and J is TRBJ2-1, with a tentative D call TRBD2 (5 bases). V lost 5 bases, J lost 6 bases, and 20 bases lay in between. The CDR3 is 16 residues long. Germline V gives CDR1 LNHDA, CDR2 SQIVND (reference sequence). CDR3 nucleotide sequence: TGTGCCAGTAGTCTTCGGGGTGTTCTCCCTCCCAATGAGCAGTTCTTC. This encodes CASSLRGVLPPNEQFF.

The J gene is TRBJ2-2, the V gene TRBV19; 16 positions match TRBD2. The V and J ends lost 3 bases and 6 bases, in that order; junction bases with no gene match: 13. CDR1 is LNHDA, CDR2 SQIVND, per germline (reference sequence). The CDR3 sequence is 20 residues long. The CDR3 DNA is TGTGCCAGTAGTATCGAAACGGGGGGGACTAGCGGGAGGGCGGCCGGGGAGCTGTTTTTT. Its translation is CASSIETGGTSGRAAGELFF.

The J gene is TRBJ1-4, the V gene TRBV6-6, with 11 bases aligning to TRBD1. The CDR3 runs to 16 residues. Trimming cost V 6 bases and J 4 bases; bases outside gene matches: 7. CDR1 MNHNY and CDR2 SVGAGI come from the germline V gene (reference sequence). The CDR3 reads CASSPGTGGNNEKLFF. The CDR3 DNA follows: TGTGCCAGCAGCCCCGGGACAGGGGGTAATAATGAAAAACTGTTTTTT.

J is TRBJ2-1 and V is TRBV19, with TRBD2 matching 7 bases. The CDR3 totals 18 residues. V shed 5 bases and J 4 bases; nucleotides not matched to a gene: 17. Germline V gene sequence: CDR1 LNHDA, CDR2 SQIVND (reference sequence). CDR3 bases: TGTGCCAGTAGTCCAAGGCCCGTGGTAGCGGGTTCTTACAATGAGCAGTTCTTC. It translates to CASSPRPVVAGSYNEQFF. Variable domain in full (rest from reference TRBV19 and TRBJ2-1): DGGITQSPKYLFRKEGQNVTLSCEQNLNHDAMYWYRQDPGQGLRLIYYSQIVNDFQKGDIAEGYSVSREKKESFPLTVTSAQKNPTAFYLCASSPRPVVAGSYNEQFFGPGTRLTVL.

The rearrangement joins TRBV7-9 to TRBJ1-3; 7 bases fit TRBD1. The germline CDR1 and CDR2 sequences are SEHNR and FQNEAQ (reference sequence). This CDR3 comprises 17 residues. Trimming removed 5 bases from V and 3 bases from J; junction bases left unmatched: 13. The CDR3 coding sequence is TGTGCCAGCAGCCCAAGGGACAGCCAGAAATTTGGAAACACCATATATTTT. It translates to CASSPRDSQKFGNTIYF.

The chain links TRBV19 to TRBJ2-7; weak D call: TRBD1 (6 bases). Trimming removed 5 bases from V and 0 bases from J, with 14 bases in between. The CDR3 consists of 15 residues. The germline CDR1 and CDR2 sequences are LNHDA and SQIVND (reference sequence). The DNA of the CDR3 is TGTGCCAGTAGTTCAGGCGCAGGGGACTCCTACGAGCAGTACTTC. This sequence encodes CASSSGAGDSYEQYF.

The CDR3 loop reads CASSPGRGGGELFF. For the CDR3, the DNA is TGTGCCAGCAGTCCCGGGAGGGGCGGCGGGGAGCTGTTTTTT. The chain joins TRBV6-1 to TRBJ2-2, with TRBD2 matching 8 bases. CDR1 and CDR2 from the germline V gene are MNHNS and SASEGT. This CDR3 has 14 residues. V shed 5 bases and J 7 bases; nucleotides not matched to a gene: 6.

The count of this clone is one. The CDR3 DNA sequence: TGCAGCGTTGAAGAGGTGGGCCCTTCCGGGACTAGCGTCGAGCAGTTCTTC. This translates into CSVEEVGPSGTSVEQFF. This chain connects TRBV29-1 to TRBJ2-1; 10 nucleotides agree with TRBD2. The ends lost 0 bases at V and 10 bases at J; junction bases unmatched: 15. Germline lookup yields CDR1 SQVTM and CDR2 ANQGSEA. The CDR3 loop spans 17 amino acids.